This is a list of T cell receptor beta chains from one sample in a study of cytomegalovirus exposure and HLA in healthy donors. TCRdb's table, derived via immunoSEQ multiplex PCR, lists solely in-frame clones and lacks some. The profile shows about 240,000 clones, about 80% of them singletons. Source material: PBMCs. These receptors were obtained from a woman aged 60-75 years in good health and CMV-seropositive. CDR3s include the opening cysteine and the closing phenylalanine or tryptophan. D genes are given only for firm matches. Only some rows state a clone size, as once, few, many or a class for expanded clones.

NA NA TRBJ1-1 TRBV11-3 CASSPNVQSTVGAFF TGTGCCAGCAGCCCAAATGTACAGTCTACGGTGGGAGCTTTCTTT
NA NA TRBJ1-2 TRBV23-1 CASRAGVGGYTF TGCGCCAGCAGGGCGGGGGTGGGTGGCTACACCTTC
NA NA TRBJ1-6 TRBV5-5 CASSLGTAYNSPLHF TGTGCCAGCAGCTTGGGGACAGCTTATAATTCACCCCTCCACTTT
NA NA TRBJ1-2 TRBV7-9 CASSLVRENYGYTF TGTGCCAGCAGCTTAGTCCGGGAGAACTATGGCTACACCTTC
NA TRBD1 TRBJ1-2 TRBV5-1 CASSETGHHYGYTF TGCGCCAGCAGTGAGACAGGGCATCACTATGGCTACACCTTC
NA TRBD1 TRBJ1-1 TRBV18 CASSLETGRNTEAFF TGTGCCAGCTCACTCGAGACAGGGAGGAACACTGAAGCTTTCTTT
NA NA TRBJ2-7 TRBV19 CASSILAYSYEQYF TGTGCCAGTAGTATTCTAGCGTACTCCTACGAGCAGTACTTC
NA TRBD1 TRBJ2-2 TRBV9 CASSNRGDTGELFF TGTGCCAGCAGCAACAGGGGAGATACCGGGGAGCTGTTTTTT
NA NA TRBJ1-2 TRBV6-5 CATTSGVDGYTF TGTGCTACCACATCAGGGGTGGATGGCTACACCTTC
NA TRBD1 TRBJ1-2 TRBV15 CATRGTGTEGYTF TGTGCCACCAGAGGGACAGGGACTGAGGGCTACACCTTC
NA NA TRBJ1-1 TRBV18 CASSPGIRVNTEAFF TGTGCCAGCTCGCCCGGCATTCGGGTGAACACTGAAGCTTTCTTT
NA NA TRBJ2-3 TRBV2 CASTRGFTDTQYF TGTGCCAGCACCAGGGGATTCACAGATACGCAGTATTTT
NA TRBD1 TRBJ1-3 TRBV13 CASSTRTGGLNTIYF TGTGCCAGCAGCACGCGGACAGGGGGGTTAAACACCATATATTTT
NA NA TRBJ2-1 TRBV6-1 CASNRDTGYNEQFF TGTGCCAGCAATCGGGACACCGGATACAATGAGCAGTTCTTC
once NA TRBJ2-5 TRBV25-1 CASSESTETQYF TGTGCCAGCAGTGAAAGCACGGAGACCCAGTACTTC
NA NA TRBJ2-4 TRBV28 CASSLAGLAKNIQYF TGTGCCAGCAGTTTAGCGGGCTTAGCCAAAAACATTCAGTACTTC
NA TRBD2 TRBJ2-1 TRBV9 CASSKSSGSSYNEQFF TGTGCCAGCAGTAAATCTAGCGGGAGCTCCTACAATGAGCAGTTCTTC
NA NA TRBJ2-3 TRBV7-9 CASSPTRRADTQYF TGTGCCAGCAGCCCCACCCGTCGGGCAGATACGCAGTATTTT
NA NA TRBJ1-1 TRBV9 CASSVGSGTSNTEAFF TGTGCCAGCAGCGTAGGATCCGGGACATCGAACACTGAAGCTTTCTTT
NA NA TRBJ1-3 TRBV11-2 CASSPLLGRRNTIYF TGTGCCAGCAGTCCCTTGTTGGGGCGGAGAAACACCATATATTTT
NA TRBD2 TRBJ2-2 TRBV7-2 CASSPGTSGSGELFF TGTGCCAGCAGCCCGGGGACTAGCGGGAGCGGGGAGCTGTTTTTT
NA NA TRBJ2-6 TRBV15 CATSWLLPSGANVLTF TGTGCCACCAGCTGGCTTTTGCCCTCTGGGGCCAACGTCCTGACTTTC
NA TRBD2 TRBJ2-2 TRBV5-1 CASGQVAGVGELFF TGCGCCAGCGGACAGGTAGCGGGAGTCGGGGAGCTGTTTTTT
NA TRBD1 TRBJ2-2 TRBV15 CCTGVVDTGELFF TGTTGTACAGGGGTAGTCGACACCGGGGAGCTGTTTTTT
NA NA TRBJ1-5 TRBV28 CASSFEGMGRGQPQHF TGTGCCAGCAGTTTCGAAGGAATGGGGAGAGGGCAGCCCCAGCATTTT
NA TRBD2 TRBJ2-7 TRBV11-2 CASSLGRAGVGEQYF TGTGCCAGCAGCTTAGGAAGAGCGGGAGTGGGCGAGCAGTACTTC
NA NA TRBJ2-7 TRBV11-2 CASSSTRVLTYEQYF TGTGCCAGCAGCTCGACCCGGGTCCTTACCTACGAGCAGTACTTC
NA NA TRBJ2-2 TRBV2 CASSEGRAGNTGELFF TGTGCCAGCAGTGAAGGGAGAGCGGGGAACACCGGGGAGCTGTTTTTT
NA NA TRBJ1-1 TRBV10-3 CAATGGLRDTEAFF TGTGCCGCCACGGGGGGGTTACGGGACACTGAAGCTTTCTTT
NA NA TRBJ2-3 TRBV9 CASSVVSAGDTQYF TGTGCCAGCAGCGTAGTTTCGGCCGGGGATACGCAGTATTTT
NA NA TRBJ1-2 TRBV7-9 CASSLELVPANYGYTF TGTGCCAGCAGCTTAGAATTGGTCCCAGCTAACTATGGCTACACCTTC